This T cell receptor (beta chain) came from a study of OX40 agonist ivuxolimab in advanced cancers. On the study more broadly: Clinicians treated patients with ivuxolimab, an agonistic anti-OX40 (CD134) antibody. Dose-escalation subjects each had hepatocellular carcinoma, melanoma, renal cell or head and neck cancer. Three patients showed partial responses: one hepatocellular carcinoma and two cutaneous melanoma cases. Study-wide points: Expansion of clones was among the lowest in partial responders at 0.1-3.0 mg/kg.

Here immunoSEQ multiplex PCR was the method, and the copy in TCRdb shows in-frame clones only, minus some. The data contain some 72,000 clones, around 92% of them singletons. As concerns this clone: Its antigen is still unknown.

The receptor was derived from an adult with an advanced solid tumor such as melanoma, head and neck, liver or kidney cancer. This specimen was CD4+ or CD8+ T cells sorted from blood, taken in a trial of the OX40 agonist ivuxolimab.

CDR3 protein: CASSPTGAIASNQPQHF. In nucleotides, the CDR3 is TGTGCCAGCAGCCCCACCGGGGCGATAGCTAGCAATCAGCCCCAGCATTTT. The chain links TRBV9 to TRBJ1-5; maybe TRBD1 (5 bases). The V gene lost 4 bases and the J gene lost 0 bases, with 17 bases spanning the gap. The CDR3 consists of 17 residues. Germline CDR1 and CDR2: SGDLS and YYNGEE.